The 6 T cell receptor beta chains below come from one sample, sequenced in a study of blood T cell repertoires in COVID-19. The assay was immunoSEQ multiplex PCR, and TCRdb's table has in-frame clones only and misses some. This table holds over 350,000 clones, about 88% found once. The sample was PBMCs or T cells enriched from blood (not recorded which). These receptors were obtained from a woman aged 18 to 35 who had recovered from COVID-19.

The gene calls are TRBV27 and TRBJ2-7, with a tentative D call TRBD2 (6 bases). Germline V gene lookup returns CDR1 MNHEY and CDR2 SMNVEV (reference sequence). The CDR3 is made up of 13 amino acids. V dropped 6 bases and J dropped 4 bases, with 13 bases sitting between them. The chain's CDR3 is CASRSRREYEQYF. In DNA form, the CDR3 reads TGTGCCAGCAGAAGTCGCCGGGAGTACGAGCAGTACTTC.

V usage is TRBV13 and J usage is TRBJ2-5; a possible D gene is TRBD1 (5 bases). Trimming pared 5 bases from V and 1 base from J, leaving 8 bases between. The CDR3 spans 13 residues. The V gene's germline CDR1 is PRHDT and CDR2 FYEKMQ (reference sequence). CDR3 sequence: CASSDSLQETQYF. In DNA form, the CDR3 reads TGTGCCAGCAGCGACAGTCTCCAAGAGACCCAGTACTTC.

The CDR3 coding sequence is TGTGCCAGCGGTCAAAGTTCCTACGAGCAGTACTTC. Translated: CASGQSSYEQYF. The chain is built from TRBV19 and TRBJ2-7; D is undetermined. This CDR3 contains 12 residues. Trimming removed 9 bases from V and 1 base from J, with 10 bases in between. Germline assignment: CDR1 LNHDA and CDR2 SQIVND (reference sequence).

The rearrangement uses TRBV2 and TRBJ2-1; 9 positions match TRBD2. From germline, CDR1 is SNHLY and CDR2 FYNNEI. The CDR3 length is 13 residues. V was pared by 2 bases and J by 16 bases, with 9 bases of the junction left unmatched. The DNA for the CDR3 is TGTGCCAGCAGTGAAATGCGGGAGGGTATCGTCTTCTTC. Translation: CASSEMREGIVFF.

This sequence joins TRBV5-8 and TRBJ1-6; D gene unclear. The germline CDR1 and CDR2 sequences are SGHTS and YDEGEE. CDR3 length equals 14 residues. V was trimmed by 2 bases and J by 9 bases, leaving 12 bases between them. As DNA, the CDR3 is TGTGCCAGCAGCTTATCGGGGTTCGGTTCACCCCTCCACTTT. It is translated as CASSLSGFGSPLHF.

The V call is TRBV6-5, the J call TRBJ2-3; no clear D gene. The CDR3 loop spans 11 amino acids. Trimming cost V 7 bases and J 2 bases, with 4 bases left between them. Germline V lookup: CDR1 MNHEY, CDR2 SVGAGI. The CDR3 DNA is TGTGCCAGCAAACTCACAGATACGCAGTATTTT. Translation: CASKLTDTQYF.